A selection of T cell receptor beta chains follows, all from one sample in a study of blood T cell repertoires in COVID-19. The method was immunoSEQ multiplex PCR; TCRdb's version includes in-frame clones alone and lacks a portion of them. The sample has around 70,000 clones; 82% are singletons. Sequenced material: peripheral blood. The receptors originated from a woman aged 60-70 years with acute or convalescent COVID-19. Each CDR3 is given with its conserved first and last residue. The D gene is left open where the match is weak. Some rows mark clone size as missing; the rest say once, few, many or name a class of expanded clone.

J gene: TRBJ1-4
clone size: -
V gene: TRBV5-5
D gene: -
CDR3 DNA: TGTGCCAGCAGCCCGAGGGGGACAACTAATGAAAAACTGTTTTTT
CDR3 protein: CASSPRGTTNEKLFF

J gene: TRBJ2-5
clone size: -
V gene: TRBV5-1
D gene: TRBD1
CDR3 DNA: TGCGCCAGCAGCTTGGGGACAGGGCAGGCCGAGACCCAGTACTTC
CDR3 protein: CASSLGTGQAETQYF

J gene: TRBJ2-3
clone size: -
V gene: TRBV2
D gene: TRBD2
CDR3 DNA: TGTGCCAGCAGTTTCGGACTAGCGGGATCGGGAGATACGCAGTATTTT
CDR3 protein: CASSFGLAGSGDTQYF

J gene: TRBJ2-1
clone size: few
V gene: TRBV21-1
D gene: -
CDR3 DNA: TGTGCCAGCAGCACTAGCGGGAGCCCACGCAATGAGCAGTTCTTC
CDR3 protein: CASSTSGSPRNEQFF

J gene: TRBJ2-4
clone size: -
V gene: TRBV5-4
D gene: TRBD1
CDR3 DNA: TGTGCCAGCAGCCAGGGACAGCCTTTGAACATTCAGTACTTC
CDR3 protein: CASSQGQPLNIQYF

J gene: TRBJ2-5
clone size: -
V gene: TRBV29-1
D gene: -
CDR3 DNA: TGCAGCGTTGAGTCAGCCGGGAGCCCCCAAGAGACCCAGTACTTC
CDR3 protein: CSVESAGSPQETQYF

J gene: TRBJ2-3
clone size: -
V gene: TRBV30
D gene: TRBD2
CDR3 DNA: TGTGCCTGGAGCATCCTAGCGGCAGATACGCAGTATTTT
CDR3 protein: CAWSILAADTQYF

J gene: TRBJ1-1
clone size: -
V gene: TRBV6-6
D gene: -
CDR3 DNA: TGTGCCAGCAGTTACTCGAGGGGAGGGTCGAACACTGAAGCTTTCTTT
CDR3 protein: CASSYSRGGSNTEAFF

J gene: TRBJ2-1
clone size: -
V gene: TRBV24-1
D gene: TRBD2
CDR3 DNA: TGTGCCACCAGTGATGGAGCGGGAAGCTCCTACAATGAGCAGTTCTTC
CDR3 protein: CATSDGAGSSYNEQFF

J gene: TRBJ1-5
clone size: -
V gene: TRBV30
D gene: -
CDR3 DNA: TGTGCCTGGAGTGTAACTGGTAATCAGCCCCAGCATTTT
CDR3 protein: CAWSVTGNQPQHF

J gene: TRBJ2-7
clone size: -
V gene: TRBV4-1
D gene: TRBD2
CDR3 DNA: TGCGCCAGCACCCAGATCGTGGCTAGCGGGATCTACGAGCAGTACTTC
CDR3 protein: CASTQIVASGIYEQYF

J gene: TRBJ1-2
clone size: -
V gene: TRBV9
D gene: -
CDR3 DNA: TGTGCCAGCAGCAACCGGGACAATGCGAATCCTGGCTACACCTTC
CDR3 protein: CASSNRDNANPGYTF

J gene: TRBJ1-2
clone size: -
V gene: TRBV7-9
D gene: -
CDR3 DNA: TGTGCCAGCAGCCCGGACGGGGAATATGGCTACACCTTC
CDR3 protein: CASSPDGEYGYTF

J gene: TRBJ2-5
clone size: -
V gene: TRBV19
D gene: TRBD2
CDR3 DNA: TGTGCCAGTAGTATTCCGCGACTAGCGGGACAAGAGACCCAGTACTTC
CDR3 protein: CASSIPRLAGQETQYF

J gene: TRBJ2-5
clone size: once
V gene: TRBV4-2
D gene: TRBD2
CDR3 DNA: TGTGCCAGCAGCCAAGAAGCCGGGACTAGCGGGGGGACCCAGTACTTC
CDR3 protein: CASSQEAGTSGGTQYF

J gene: TRBJ2-5
clone size: -
V gene: TRBV2
D gene: -
CDR3 DNA: TGTGCCAGCAGTCTTCAGGGGAGGGCCCAGTACTTC
CDR3 protein: CASSLQGRAQYF

J gene: TRBJ1-1
clone size: -
V gene: TRBV28
D gene: -
CDR3 DNA: TGTGCCAGCACCGCACCCCCGACAAGCACTGAAGCTTTCTTT
CDR3 protein: CASTAPPTSTEAFF

J gene: TRBJ2-2
clone size: -
V gene: TRBV7-2
D gene: -
CDR3 DNA: TGTGCCAGCAGCTTAGGACAGGCGAACACCGGGGAGCTGTTTTTT
CDR3 protein: CASSLGQANTGELFF

J gene: TRBJ1-1
clone size: once
V gene: TRBV5-1
D gene: TRBD1
CDR3 DNA: TGCGCCAGCAGCTTGGTAGTCTTTGGGACAGCGAACACTGAAGCTTTCTTT
CDR3 protein: CASSLVVFGTANTEAFF

J gene: TRBJ2-1
clone size: -
V gene: TRBV24-1
D gene: TRBD1
CDR3 DNA: TGTGCCACCAGATCACCCCAGGGGGCGGGGAATGAGCAGTTCTTC
CDR3 protein: CATRSPQGAGNEQFF

J gene: TRBJ2-6
clone size: -
V gene: TRBV11-2
D gene: -
CDR3 DNA: TGTGCCAGCAGCACTACGACGGGGGGCCTCTCTGGGGCCAACGTCCTGACTTTC
CDR3 protein: CASSTTTGGLSGANVLTF

J gene: TRBJ2-6
clone size: -
V gene: TRBV27
D gene: -
CDR3 DNA: TGTGCCAGCAGTTTACGCAGCTCTGGGGCCAACGTCCTGACTTTC
CDR3 protein: CASSLRSSGANVLTF

J gene: TRBJ2-3
clone size: -
V gene: TRBV19
D gene: -
CDR3 DNA: TGTGCCAGTAGGGACTTAGGGGGGGGCACAGATACGCAGTATTTT
CDR3 protein: CASRDLGGGTDTQYF

J gene: TRBJ2-5
clone size: -
V gene: TRBV15
D gene: TRBD2
CDR3 DNA: TGTGCCACCAGCAGAGTGGCTAGCGGGAGTGGGGAGACCCAGTACTTC
CDR3 protein: CATSRVASGSGETQYF

J gene: TRBJ2-1
clone size: -
V gene: TRBV5-1
D gene: TRBD2
CDR3 DNA: TGCGCCAGCCGACGGGACGTTAGCGGGAGAGTTCAGGGCAATGAGCAGTTCTTC
CDR3 protein: CASRRDVSGRVQGNEQFF

J gene: TRBJ2-5
clone size: -
V gene: TRBV7-8
D gene: -
CDR3 DNA: TGTGCCAGCAGCTTAGGGGGGGAAGTGAGGACCCAGTACTTC
CDR3 protein: CASSLGGEVRTQYF

J gene: TRBJ2-1
clone size: few
V gene: TRBV28
D gene: -
CDR3 DNA: TGTGCCAGCAGCCAAGGGGGGGTATACAATGAGCAGTTCTTC
CDR3 protein: CASSQGGVYNEQFF

J gene: TRBJ2-1
clone size: -
V gene: TRBV27
D gene: TRBD1
CDR3 DNA: TGTGCCAGCAGCCCCGGGCGGACAGGGGGGAGTAATGAGCAGTTCTTC
CDR3 protein: CASSPGRTGGSNEQFF

J gene: TRBJ1-6
clone size: few
V gene: TRBV28
D gene: TRBD1
CDR3 DNA: TGTGCCAGCAGTTTGGGGGGACAGTATAATTCACCCCTCCACTTT
CDR3 protein: CASSLGGQYNSPLHF

J gene: TRBJ1-1
clone size: -
V gene: TRBV28
D gene: -
CDR3 DNA: TGTGCCAGCAGTTTGGCAGGGGTTAACACTGAAGCTTTCTTT
CDR3 protein: CASSLAGVNTEAFF

J gene: TRBJ1-1
clone size: -
V gene: TRBV29-1
D gene: TRBD1
CDR3 DNA: TGCAGCGCCCAACAGGGGGTCGCTGAAGCTTTCTTT
CDR3 protein: CSAQQGVAEAFF

J gene: TRBJ2-6
clone size: -
V gene: TRBV27
D gene: TRBD1
CDR3 DNA: TGTGCCAGCAGTGTCTCCGGGACAGGAGCGGCAGGGGCCAACGTCCTGACTTTC
CDR3 protein: CASSVSGTGAAGANVLTF

J gene: TRBJ2-7
clone size: -
V gene: TRBV15
D gene: -
CDR3 DNA: TGTGCCACCAGCAGAGTCATCGGGTCCTACGAGCAGTACTTC
CDR3 protein: CATSRVIGSYEQYF

J gene: TRBJ1-1
clone size: -
V gene: TRBV19
D gene: -
CDR3 DNA: TGTGCCAGTAGAACCCCGGACAAAAAGAACACTGAAGCTTTCTTT
CDR3 protein: CASRTPDKKNTEAFF

J gene: TRBJ1-1
clone size: -
V gene: TRBV28
D gene: -
CDR3 DNA: TGTGCCAGCAATGGCCGAAACACTGAAGCTTTCTTT
CDR3 protein: CASNGRNTEAFF

J gene: TRBJ2-3
clone size: -
V gene: TRBV21-1
D gene: -
CDR3 DNA: TGTGCCAGCAGTCCCACAGAGGGGGGAGGGCCCTTTACAGATACGCAGTATTTT
CDR3 protein: CASSPTEGGGPFTDTQYF

J gene: TRBJ2-2
clone size: once
V gene: TRBV28
D gene: TRBD2
CDR3 DNA: TGTGCCAGCAGAACCCCTCCCGGACTAGCGACGAACACCGGGGAGCTGTTTTTT
CDR3 protein: CASRTPPGLATNTGELFF